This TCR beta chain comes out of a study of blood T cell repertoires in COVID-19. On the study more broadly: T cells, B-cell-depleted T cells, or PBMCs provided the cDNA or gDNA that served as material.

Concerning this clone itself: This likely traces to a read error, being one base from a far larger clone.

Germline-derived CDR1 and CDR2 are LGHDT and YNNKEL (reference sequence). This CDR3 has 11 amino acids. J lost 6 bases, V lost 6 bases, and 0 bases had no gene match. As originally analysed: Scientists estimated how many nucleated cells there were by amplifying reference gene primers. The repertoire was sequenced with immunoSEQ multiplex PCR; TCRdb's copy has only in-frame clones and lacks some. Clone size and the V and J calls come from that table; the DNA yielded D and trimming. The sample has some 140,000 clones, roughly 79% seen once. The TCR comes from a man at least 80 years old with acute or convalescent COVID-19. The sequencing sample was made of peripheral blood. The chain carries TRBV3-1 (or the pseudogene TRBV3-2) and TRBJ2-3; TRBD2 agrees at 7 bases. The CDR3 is CASRGGDTQYF. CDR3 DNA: TGTGCCAGCAGGGGGGGGGATACGCAGTATTTT.